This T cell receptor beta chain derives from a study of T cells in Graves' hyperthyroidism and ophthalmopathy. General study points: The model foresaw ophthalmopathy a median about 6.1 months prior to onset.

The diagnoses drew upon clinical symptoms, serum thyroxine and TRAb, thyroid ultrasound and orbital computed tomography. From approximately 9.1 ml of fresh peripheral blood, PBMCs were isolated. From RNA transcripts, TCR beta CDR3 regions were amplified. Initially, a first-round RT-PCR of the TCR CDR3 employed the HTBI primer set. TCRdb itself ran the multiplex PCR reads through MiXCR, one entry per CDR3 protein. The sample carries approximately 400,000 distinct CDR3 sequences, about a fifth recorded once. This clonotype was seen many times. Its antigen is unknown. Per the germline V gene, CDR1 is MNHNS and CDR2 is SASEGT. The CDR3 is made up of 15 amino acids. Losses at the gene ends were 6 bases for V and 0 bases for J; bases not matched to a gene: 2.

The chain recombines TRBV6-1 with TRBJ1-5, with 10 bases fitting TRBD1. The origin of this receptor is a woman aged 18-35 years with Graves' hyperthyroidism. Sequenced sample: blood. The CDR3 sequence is CASRDRGYSNQPQHF. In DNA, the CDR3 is TGTGCCAGCAGGGACAGGGGGTATAGCAATCAGCCCCAGCATTTT.